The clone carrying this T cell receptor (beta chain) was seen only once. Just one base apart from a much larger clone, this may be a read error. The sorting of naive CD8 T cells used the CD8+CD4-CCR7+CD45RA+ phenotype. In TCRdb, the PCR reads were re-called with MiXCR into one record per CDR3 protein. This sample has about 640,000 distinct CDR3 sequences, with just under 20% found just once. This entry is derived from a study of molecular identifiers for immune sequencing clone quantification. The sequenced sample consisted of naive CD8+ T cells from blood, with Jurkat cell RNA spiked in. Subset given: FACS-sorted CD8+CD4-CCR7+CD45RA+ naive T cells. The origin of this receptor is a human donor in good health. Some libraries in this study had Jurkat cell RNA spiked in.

The CDR3 DNA is TGTGCCAGCAGTTTCCCATGGCCTACCTACGAGCAGTACTTC. Protein product: CASSFPWPTYEQYF. The chain joins TRBV27 to TRBJ2-7, with D unresolved. Looked up from germline, CDR1 is MNHEY and CDR2 is SMNVEV (reference sequence). V was pared by 3 bases and J by 2 bases, with 11 bases between. This CDR3 is 14 amino acids long.